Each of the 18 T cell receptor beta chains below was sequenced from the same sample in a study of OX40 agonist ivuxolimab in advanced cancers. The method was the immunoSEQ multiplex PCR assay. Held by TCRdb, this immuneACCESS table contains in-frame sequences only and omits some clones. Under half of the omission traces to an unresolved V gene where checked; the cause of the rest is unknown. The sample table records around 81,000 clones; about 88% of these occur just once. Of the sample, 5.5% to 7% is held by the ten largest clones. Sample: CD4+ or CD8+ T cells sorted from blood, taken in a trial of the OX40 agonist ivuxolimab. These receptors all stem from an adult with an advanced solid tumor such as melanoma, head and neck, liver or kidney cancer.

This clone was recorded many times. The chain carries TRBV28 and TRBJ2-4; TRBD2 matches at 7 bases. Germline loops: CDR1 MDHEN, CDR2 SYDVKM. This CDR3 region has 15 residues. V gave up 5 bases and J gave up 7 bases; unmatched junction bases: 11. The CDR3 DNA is TGTGCCAGCAGTCCCAGCGGGATGTTAAGGAACATTCAGTACTTC. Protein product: CASSPSGMLRNIQYF.

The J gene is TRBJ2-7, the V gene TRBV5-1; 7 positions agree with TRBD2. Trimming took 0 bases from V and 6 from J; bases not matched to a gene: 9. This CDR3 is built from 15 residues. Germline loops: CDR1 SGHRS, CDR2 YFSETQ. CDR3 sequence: CASSLGARGEGEQYF. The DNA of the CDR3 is TGCGCCAGCAGCTTGGGGGCCCGGGGGGAAGGCGAGCAGTACTTC.

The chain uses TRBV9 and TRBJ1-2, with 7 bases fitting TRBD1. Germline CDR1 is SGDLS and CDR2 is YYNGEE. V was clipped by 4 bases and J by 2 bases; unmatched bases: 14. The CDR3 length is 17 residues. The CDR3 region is CASSNPTGSHRNYGYTF. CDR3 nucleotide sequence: TGTGCCAGCAGCAACCCGACAGGGTCCCATCGGAACTATGGCTACACCTTC.

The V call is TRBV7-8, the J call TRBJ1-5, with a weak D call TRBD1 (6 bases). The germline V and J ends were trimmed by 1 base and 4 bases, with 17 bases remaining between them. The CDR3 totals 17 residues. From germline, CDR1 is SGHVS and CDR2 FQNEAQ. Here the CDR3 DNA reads TGTGCCAGCAGCTTAGGGAGGGGGAGTTTATCGAATCAGCCCCAGCATTTT. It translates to CASSLGRGSLSNQPQHF.

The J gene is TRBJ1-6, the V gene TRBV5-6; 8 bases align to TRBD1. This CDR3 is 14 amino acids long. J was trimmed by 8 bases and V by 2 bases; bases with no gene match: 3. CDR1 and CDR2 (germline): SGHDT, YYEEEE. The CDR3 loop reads CASSLEQGDSPLHF. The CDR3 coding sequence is TGTGCCAGCAGCTTAGAACAGGGGGATTCACCCCTCCACTTT.

The CDR3 nucleotides are TGTGCCAGCAGCGCGGAGGGGGAGGATACGCAGTATTTT. Encoded protein: CASSAEGEDTQYF. This chain uses TRBV9 with TRBJ2-3; TRBD1 or TRBD2 may be the D gene (6 bases each). Trimming stripped 3 bases from V and 6 bases from J, with 11 bases between. There are 13 residues in the CDR3. Germline CDR1 is SGDLS and CDR2 is YYNGEE. Full variable domain (outside the CDR3, taken from reference TRBV9 and TRBJ2-3): DSGVTQTPKHLITATGQRVTLRCSPRSGDLSVYWYQQSLDQGLQFLIQYYNGEERAKGNILERFSAQQFPDLHSELNLSSLELGDSALYFCASSAEGEDTQYFGPGTRLTVL.

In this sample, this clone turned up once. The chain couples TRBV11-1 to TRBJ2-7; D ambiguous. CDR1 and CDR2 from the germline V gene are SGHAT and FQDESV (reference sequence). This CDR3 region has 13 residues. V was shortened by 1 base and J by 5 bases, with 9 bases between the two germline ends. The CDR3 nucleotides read TGTGCCAGCAGCTTAGTAGGAGAGGACGAGCAGTACTTC. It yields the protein CASSLVGEDEQYF.

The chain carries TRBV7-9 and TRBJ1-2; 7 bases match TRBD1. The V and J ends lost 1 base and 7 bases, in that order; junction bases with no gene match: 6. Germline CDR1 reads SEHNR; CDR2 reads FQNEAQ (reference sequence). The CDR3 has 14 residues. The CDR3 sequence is CASSLGDSLSGYTF. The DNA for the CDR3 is TGTGCCAGCAGCTTAGGGGACAGCCTGAGTGGCTACACCTTC.

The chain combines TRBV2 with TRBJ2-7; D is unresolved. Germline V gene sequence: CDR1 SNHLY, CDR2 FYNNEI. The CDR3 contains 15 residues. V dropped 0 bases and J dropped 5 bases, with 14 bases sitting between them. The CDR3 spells CASSEALEIVDEQYF. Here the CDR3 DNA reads TGTGCCAGCAGTGAAGCCCTGGAAATTGTAGACGAGCAGTACTTC.

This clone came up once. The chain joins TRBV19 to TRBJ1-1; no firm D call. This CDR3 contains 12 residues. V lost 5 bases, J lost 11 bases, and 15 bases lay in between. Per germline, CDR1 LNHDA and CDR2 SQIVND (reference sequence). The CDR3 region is CASSVWADAAFF. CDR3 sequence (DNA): TGTGCCAGTAGTGTTTGGGCGGACGCGGCTTTCTTT.

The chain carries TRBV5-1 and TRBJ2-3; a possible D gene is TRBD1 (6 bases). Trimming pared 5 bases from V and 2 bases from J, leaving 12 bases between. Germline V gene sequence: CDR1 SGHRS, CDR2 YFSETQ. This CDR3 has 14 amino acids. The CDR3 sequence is CASRQQGHTDTQYF. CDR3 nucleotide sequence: TGCGCCAGCAGACAACAGGGTCACACAGATACGCAGTATTTT.

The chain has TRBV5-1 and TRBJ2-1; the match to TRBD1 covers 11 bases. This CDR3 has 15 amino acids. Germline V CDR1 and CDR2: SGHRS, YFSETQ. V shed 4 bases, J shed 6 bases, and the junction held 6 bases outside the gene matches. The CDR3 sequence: CASSRGQGVGNEQFF. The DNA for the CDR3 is TGCGCCAGCAGCCGGGGACAGGGGGTAGGCAATGAGCAGTTCTTC.

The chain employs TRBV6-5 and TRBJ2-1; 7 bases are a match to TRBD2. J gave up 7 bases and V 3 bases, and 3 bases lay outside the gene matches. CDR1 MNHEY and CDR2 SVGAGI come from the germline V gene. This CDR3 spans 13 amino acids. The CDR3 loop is CASSYYGRNEQFF. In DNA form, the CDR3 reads TGTGCCAGCAGTTATTACGGGAGGAATGAGCAGTTCTTC.

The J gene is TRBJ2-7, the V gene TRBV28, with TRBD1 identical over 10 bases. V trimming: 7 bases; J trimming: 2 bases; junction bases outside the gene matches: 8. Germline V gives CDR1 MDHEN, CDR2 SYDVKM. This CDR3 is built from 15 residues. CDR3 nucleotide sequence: TGTGCCAGCACCAAGCGGGGACAGGGGACCTACGAGCAGTACTTC. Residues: CASTKRGQGTYEQYF.

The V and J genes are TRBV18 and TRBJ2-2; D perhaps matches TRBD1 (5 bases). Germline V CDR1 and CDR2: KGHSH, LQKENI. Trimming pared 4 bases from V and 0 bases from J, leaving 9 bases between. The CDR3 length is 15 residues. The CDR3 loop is CASSQTEANTGELFF. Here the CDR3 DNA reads TGTGCCAGCTCACAGACAGAAGCGAACACCGGGGAGCTGTTTTTT.

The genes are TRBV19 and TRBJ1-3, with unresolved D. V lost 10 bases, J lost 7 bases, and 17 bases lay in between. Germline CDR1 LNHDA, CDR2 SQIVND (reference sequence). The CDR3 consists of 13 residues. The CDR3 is CATKAENANTIYF. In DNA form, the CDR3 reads TGTGCCACCAAGGCGGAGAACGCGAACACCATATATTTT.

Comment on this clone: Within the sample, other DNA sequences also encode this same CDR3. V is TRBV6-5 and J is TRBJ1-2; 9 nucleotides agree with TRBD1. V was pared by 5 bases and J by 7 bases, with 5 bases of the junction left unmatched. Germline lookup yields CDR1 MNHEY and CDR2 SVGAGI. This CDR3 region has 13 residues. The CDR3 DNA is TGTGCCAGCAGTAAGGGACAGGGTCTTGGCTACACCTTC. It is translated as CASSKGQGLGYTF.

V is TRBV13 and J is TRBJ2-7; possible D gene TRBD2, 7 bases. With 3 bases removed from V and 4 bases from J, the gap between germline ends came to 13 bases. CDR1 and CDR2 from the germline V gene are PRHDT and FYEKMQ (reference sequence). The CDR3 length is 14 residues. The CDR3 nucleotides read TGTGCCAGCAGCTTGGGGGGGGCCGTATACGAGCAGTACTTC. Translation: CASSLGGAVYEQYF.